This TCR beta chain was observed in a study of CD8 T cells in Susac syndrome. The germline gives CDR1 SGHRS, CDR2 YFSETQ. V was shortened by 0 bases and J by 8 bases, with 9 bases between the two germline ends. This CDR3 region has 13 residues. Control patients had untreated stable or active relapsing-remitting multiple sclerosis by revised McDonald criteria. A quantity of about 0.5 to 1 ug RNA underwent reverse transcription using random hexamers. TCRdb redid the calling of the immunoSEQ multiplex PCR reads with MiXCR, one entry per CDR3 protein. The repertoire holds about 130,000 distinct CDR3 sequences, with 94% as singletons.

The gene calls are TRBV5-1 and TRBJ2-1, with a tentative D call TRBD2 (6 bases). The sequencing input was CD4+ T cells from PBMCs. The receptor was derived from a human donor with multiple sclerosis. CDR3 bases: TGCGCCAGCAGCTTGGGGACTACCCATGAGCAGTTCTTC. Protein sequence: CASSLGTTHEQFF.